These 15 T cell receptor beta chains were all obtained from the same sample, sequenced in a study of T cells in Graves' hyperthyroidism and ophthalmopathy. RNA transcripts yielded amplified TCR beta CDR3 regions. When the TCR CDR3 underwent first-round RT-PCR, the HTBI primer set was used. TCRdb fed the multiplex PCR reads into MiXCR, producing one record per CDR3 protein. This sample yields 400,000 or so distinct CDR3 sequences, of which roughly 15% are seen a single time; about 20% belongs to the top ten. The sequencing input was blood. Receptor source: a woman in her sixties with Graves' ophthalmopathy.

This clonotype was counted at least ten times. The chain links TRBV28 to TRBJ2-5, with D possibly TRBD1 on 7 matching bases. Trimming took 3 bases from V and 5 from J, leaving 16 bases between them. In germline, CDR1 is MDHEN, CDR2 SYDVKM. The CDR3 covers 15 residues. CDR3 amino acids: CASSLAGGGRETQYF. The CDR3, as DNA: TGTGCCAGCAGTTTGGCAGGGGGAGGCCGGGAGACCCAGTACTTC.

This clonotype was recorded a few times. One junction end does not reproduce the germline sequence, and a read error may be involved. This chain uses TRBV12-3 or TRBV12-4 with TRBJ2-4; 12 bases fit TRBD2. The CDR3 length is 18 residues. The DNA for the CDR3 is TGTGCCAGCAGTCTAGCGGGAGGGCCAGGCGGGGTCAAAAACATTCAGTACTTC. Protein product: CASSLAGGPGGVKNIQYF.

This clonotype was counted only a few times. The chain recombines TRBV2 with TRBJ2-1; 12 nucleotides align to TRBD2. CDR3 length: 15 residues. With 4 bases clipped from V and 6 bases from J, the junction kept 4 bases outside the gene matches. CDR1 and CDR2 (germline): SNHLY, FYNNEI. The CDR3 reads CASSGGLAGTNEQFF. DNA for the CDR3: TGTGCCAGCAGTGGGGGACTAGCGGGCACCAATGAGCAGTTCTTC.

This clonotype was recorded a few times. V and J are TRBV9 and TRBJ2-1, with 7 bases that match TRBD1. With 4 bases clipped from V and 7 bases from J, the junction kept 11 bases outside the gene matches. Germline V lookup: CDR1 SGDLS, CDR2 YYNGEE. The CDR3 has 15 amino acids. The CDR3 loop reads CASSTSGQVLNEQFF. The CDR3 DNA follows: TGTGCCAGCAGCACAAGCGGACAGGTGTTGAATGAGCAGTTCTTC.

The chain uses TRBV5-1 and TRBJ2-7; no clear D gene. Germline loops: CDR1 SGHRS, CDR2 YFSETQ. Between the trimmed V and J ends, which lost 4 bases and 5 bases, there was a span of 13 bases. CDR3 length: 13 amino acids. CDR3 protein: CASSPHLSDEQYF. Here the CDR3 DNA reads TGCGCCAGCAGCCCACACCTATCGGACGAGCAGTACTTC.

V and J are TRBV4-1 and TRBJ1-5, with no clear D. The CDR3 consists of 15 residues. Germline-derived CDR1 and CDR2 are MGHRA and YSYEKL. Trimming cost V 4 bases and J 2 bases, with 12 bases left between them. CDR3 sequence reads: CASSREQSGNQPQHF. For the CDR3, the DNA is TGCGCCAGCAGCCGCGAACAGAGCGGCAATCAGCCCCAGCATTTT.

The sample holds many counts of this clonotype. This chain uses TRBV2 with TRBJ2-5; 13 bases map to TRBD2. This CDR3 region has 19 residues. With 5 bases clipped from V and 4 bases from J, the junction kept 16 bases outside the gene matches. Germline-derived CDR1 and CDR2 are SNHLY and FYNNEI. The DNA of the CDR3 is TGTGCCAGCAGTAGGACTAGCGGGAGTGAGCGGAGTAAAGGAGAGACCCAGTACTTC. Translation gives CASSRTSGSERSKGETQYF. Combining the CDR3 with reference TRBV2 and TRBJ2-5 gives the whole variable domain EPEVTQTPSHQVTQMGQEVILRCVPISNHLYFYWYRQILGQKVEFLVSFYNNEISEKSEIFDDQFSVERPDGSNFTLKIRSTKLEDSAMYFCASSRTSGSERSKGETQYFGPGTRLLVL.

This clonotype was seen repeatedly, ten times or more. J is TRBJ2-3 and V is TRBV13; D unresolved. Trimming took 4 bases from V and 7 from J, leaving 9 bases between them. CDR3 length: 12 residues. Germline V gene lookup returns CDR1 PRHDT and CDR2 FYEKMQ (reference sequence). CDR3 nucleotides: TGTGCCAGCAGCTCGGACGGATATACGCAGTATTTT. Translation: CASSSDGYTQYF.

This clonotype was found a few times. The gene calls are TRBV6-1 and TRBJ2-7, with 10 bases that match TRBD1. V was pared by 5 bases and J by 7 bases, with 8 bases of the junction left unmatched. The CDR3 has 14 amino acids. Germline V gene data show CDR1 as MNHNS and CDR2 as SASEGT. The CDR3, as DNA: TGTGCCAGCAGTCCCGGGACAGGGGACAGGGAGCAGTACTTC. Its protein product is CASSPGTGDREQYF.

This clonotype was counted at least ten times. The rearrangement links TRBV28 to TRBJ1-5; 12 bases match TRBD1. Germline CDR1 is MDHEN and CDR2 is SYDVKM. The CDR3 length is 18 residues. J was trimmed by 2 bases and V by 3 bases; bases with no gene match: 8. CDR3 region: CASSLQGQGARGNQPQHF. The CDR3 DNA follows: TGTGCCAGCAGTTTGCAGGGACAGGGGGCCAGGGGCAATCAGCCCCAGCATTTT. Variable domain in full (rest from reference TRBV28 and TRBJ1-5): DVKVTQSSRYLVKRTGEKVFLECVQDMDHENMFWYRQDPGLGLRLIYFSYDVKMKEKGDIPEGYSVSREKKERFSLILESASTNQTSMYLCASSLQGQGARGNQPQHFGDGTRLSIL.

This clonotype was seen at least ten times. This rearrangement joins TRBV20-1 to TRBJ1-2, with TRBD1 as a possible D gene (6 bases). The V end was cut by 3 bases, the J end by 5 bases, with 16 bases between. In germline, CDR1 is DFQATT, CDR2 SNEGSKA (reference sequence). The CDR3 loop spans 14 amino acids. CDR3 region: CSASGNGQKYGYTF. CDR3 coding DNA: TGCAGTGCTAGCGGAAACGGACAGAAGTATGGCTACACCTTC.

V and J are TRBV27 and TRBJ2-3, with D perhaps TRBD1 (5 bases). CDR1 and CDR2 from the germline V gene are MNHEY and SMNVEV (reference sequence). With 5 bases removed from V and 3 bases from J, the gap between germline ends came to 18 bases. The CDR3 has 16 residues. The CDR3 region has the DNA TGTGCCAGCAGTGGAATCACTGGCAGGGCAACAGATACGCAGTATTTT. This sequence encodes CASSGITGRATDTQYF.

In its sample, this clonotype was seen a few times. The chain couples TRBV2 to TRBJ2-3; 9 bases are a match to TRBD1. Trimming took 5 bases from V and 2 from J; bases not matched to a gene: 5. The CDR3 is 15 amino acids. CDR1 is SNHLY, CDR2 FYNNEI, per germline. The CDR3 DNA reads as TGTGCCAGCAGTCGACAGGGGGGGGACACAGATACGCAGTATTTT. It encodes CASSRQGGDTDTQYF.

In the case of this clonotype: One base away lies a much larger clone, so this may be a sequencing read error. This chain uses TRBV12-3 or TRBV12-4 with TRBJ2-1; 12 bases fit TRBD2. This CDR3 has 16 residues. The V and J ends lost 6 bases and 11 bases, in that order; junction bases with no gene match: 14. CDR3 sequence reads: CASSPSSGRAWNKQFF. The CDR3 DNA reads TGTGCCAGCAGCCCTTCTAGCGGGAGGGCCTGGAATAAGCAGTTCTTC.

This clonotype was counted ten times or more. V and J are TRBV5-1 and TRBJ2-3; the D gene is possibly TRBD2 (7 bases). This CDR3 has 15 amino acids. The germline CDR1 and CDR2 sequences are SGHRS and YFSETQ. V was cut by 6 bases and J by 5 bases, with 19 bases left in between. CDR3 bases: TGCGCCAGCAACCCCGTCGGGGGGCGGGGAGATACGCAGTATTTT. Residues: CASNPVGGRGDTQYF. The whole variable domain, filled in from reference TRBV5-1 and TRBJ2-3, reads KAGVTQTPRYLIKTRGQQVTLSCSPISGHRSVSWYQQTPGQGLQFLFEYFSETQRNKGNFPGRFSGRQFSNSRSEMNVSTLELGDSALYLCASNPVGGRGDTQYFGPGTRLTVL.